This TCR beta chain appears in the sequencing data of a study of T cell repertoires in cytomegalovirus infection. Study details: The public TCR beta signatures pointed to both CMV infection and matching HLA type. Study results and limitations: Individuals carrying CMV plus the relevant HLA were identified by cumulative frequency of public TCR beta families. Dominating the ex vivo response were TCR beta clonotypes that were CMV-specific and HLA-C-restricted.

Germline-derived CDR1 and CDR2 are SEHNR and FQNEAQ (reference sequence). V dropped 5 bases and J dropped 4 bases, with 11 bases sitting between them. The length of the CDR3 is 13 residues. TCRdb reprocessed the reads with MiXCR, giving one entry per CDR3 protein. Counted here are some 97,000 distinct CDR3 sequences, 20% to 30% occurring once; the ten biggest clones make up about two fifths. Concerning this clonotype itself: What it recognizes is unknown.

The clonotype comes from a human donor in good health (CMV status not recorded). Some clones in this sample may be carry-over from other donors' samples. This chain uses TRBV7-9 with TRBJ1-1; D might be TRBD1 (6 bases). Sequencing was performed on CD8+ T cells from PBMCs. CDR3 sequence reads: CASSPRGSTEAFF. The DNA of the CDR3 is TGTGCCAGCAGCCCTAGGGGGAGCACTGAAGCTTTCTTT.